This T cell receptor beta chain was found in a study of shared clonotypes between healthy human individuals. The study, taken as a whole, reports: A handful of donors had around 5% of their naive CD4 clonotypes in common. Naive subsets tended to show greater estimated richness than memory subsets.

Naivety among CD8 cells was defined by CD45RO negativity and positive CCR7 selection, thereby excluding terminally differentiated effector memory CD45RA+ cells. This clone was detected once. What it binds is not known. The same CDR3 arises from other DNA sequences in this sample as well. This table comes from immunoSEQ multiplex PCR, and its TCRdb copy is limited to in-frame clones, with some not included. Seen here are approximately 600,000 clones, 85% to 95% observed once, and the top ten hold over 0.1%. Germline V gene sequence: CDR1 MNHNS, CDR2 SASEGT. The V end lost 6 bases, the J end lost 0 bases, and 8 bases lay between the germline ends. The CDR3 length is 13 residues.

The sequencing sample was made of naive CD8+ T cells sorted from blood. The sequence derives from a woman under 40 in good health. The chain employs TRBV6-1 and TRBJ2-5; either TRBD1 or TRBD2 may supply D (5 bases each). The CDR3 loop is CASRGENQETQYF. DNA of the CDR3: TGTGCCAGCAGGGGGGAGAACCAAGAGACCCAGTACTTC.